A single sample gave rise to the 24 T cell receptor beta chains below, sequenced in a study of blood T cell repertoires in COVID-19. Produced via immunoSEQ multiplex PCR; TCRdb's table is partial and in-frame only. In the table there are over 350,000 clones, around nine tenths of which are singletons. Source material: PBMCs or T cells enriched from blood (not recorded which). The receptors originated from a woman aged 50 to 65 who had recovered from COVID-19.

This clone was counted between two and nine times. This chain uses TRBV3-1 (or the pseudogene TRBV3-2) with TRBJ1-1, with TRBD1 as a possible D gene (5 bases). Germline V lookup: CDR1 LGHDT, CDR2 YNNKEL (reference sequence). The V end lost 6 bases, the J end lost 5 bases, and 10 bases lay between the germline ends. The CDR3 is 12 residues long. CDR3 coding DNA: TGTGCCAGCAGGGGGGAGGGGACTGAAGCTTTCTTT. This sequence encodes CASRGEGTEAFF.

A single count supports this clone. The chain uses TRBV7-2 and TRBJ1-5; no firm D call. This CDR3 is built from 13 residues. Germline lookup yields CDR1 SGHTA and CDR2 FQGNSA. V was cut by 3 bases and J by 5 bases, with 8 bases left in between. CDR3 residues: CASSFGGDQPQHF. CDR3 in DNA: TGTGCCAGCAGCTTCGGCGGAGATCAGCCCCAGCATTTT. Full variable domain (missing parts from reference TRBV7-2 and TRBJ1-5): GAGVSQSPSNKVTEKGKDVELRCDPISGHTALYWYRQSLGQGLEFLIYFQGNSAPDKSGLPSDRFSAERTGGSVSTLTIQRTQQEDSAVYLCASSFGGDQPQHFGDGTRLSIL.

The chain joins TRBV28 to TRBJ1-1, with TRBD1 matching over 9 bases. This CDR3 region has 14 residues. Looked up from germline, CDR1 is MDHEN and CDR2 is SYDVKM. The J segment lost 4 bases and the V segment lost 8 bases, leaving 8 bases of the junction unmatched. The CDR3 nucleotides read TGTGCCAGCGGATACAGGGGGCTTCGCACTGAAGCTTTCTTT. Translation gives CASGYRGLRTEAFF.

CDR3 nucleotides: TGTGCCAGCAGCCAAGATTCGGCCGGGTATGAGCAGTTCTTC. Amino acids: CASSQDSAGYEQFF. The V and J genes are TRBV3-1 (or the pseudogene TRBV3-2) and TRBJ2-1, with D unclear. With 0 bases removed from V and 8 bases from J, the gap between germline ends came to 11 bases. The CDR3 runs to 14 residues. The germline V gene encodes CDR1 LGHDT and CDR2 YNNKEL (reference sequence).

The V and J genes are TRBV30 and TRBJ1-2, with 9 positions matching TRBD1. The V and J ends lost 4 bases and 1 base, in that order; junction bases with no gene match: 13. The CDR3 totals 17 residues. Germline V gives CDR1 GTSNPN, CDR2 SVGIG (reference sequence). The CDR3 nucleotides read TGTGCCTGGAACCGCGGGACAGGGAAAGGCTTTAACTATGGCTACACCTTC. Its protein is CAWNRGTGKGFNYGYTF.

The chain carries TRBV7-2 and TRBJ2-1; perhaps TRBD2 as D (5 bases). This CDR3 has 16 amino acids. Per germline, CDR1 SGHTA and CDR2 FQGNSA. Trimming removed 5 bases from V and 4 bases from J, with 18 bases in between. CDR3 sequence reads: CASSPEGLTTYNEQFF. The CDR3 DNA reads TGTGCCAGCAGCCCCGAGGGCTTGACTACGTACAATGAGCAGTTCTTC.

The chain uses TRBV29-1 and TRBJ1-1; 7 bases match TRBD1. With 5 bases clipped from V and 3 bases from J, the junction kept 9 bases outside the gene matches. From germline, CDR1 is SQVTM and CDR2 ANQGSEA. The CDR3 spans 14 residues. Written as DNA, the CDR3 is TGCAGCGTTACGACAGGGAAAGAGGACACTGAAGCTTTCTTT. This codes for CSVTTGKEDTEAFF.

This chain uses TRBV19 with TRBJ1-3; D is possibly TRBD1 (6 bases). V was shortened by 8 bases and J by 3 bases, with 8 bases between the two germline ends. Germline V gene sequence: CDR1 LNHDA, CDR2 SQIVND (reference sequence). The CDR3 is 12 residues long. The CDR3 sequence is CASSGVGNTIYF. The CDR3 DNA follows: TGTGCCAGTTCAGGGGTTGGAAACACCATATATTTT.

This chain links TRBV19 with TRBJ1-2; D perhaps matches TRBD1 (5 bases). The germline CDR1 and CDR2 sequences are LNHDA and SQIVND (reference sequence). The CDR3 is made up of 14 amino acids. V lost 2 bases to trimming and J lost 6 bases, with 13 bases between them. The CDR3 DNA is TGTGCCAGTAGTATAAGTCAGGGCACTGATGGCTACACCTTC. Encoded protein: CASSISQGTDGYTF.

J is TRBJ2-2 and V is TRBV5-1; 7 bases are shared with TRBD1. The germline V gene has CDR1 SGHRS and CDR2 YFSETQ. The V and J ends lost 3 bases and 1 base, in that order; junction bases with no gene match: 3. The CDR3 is 15 amino acids. The chain's CDR3 is CASSSGQMNTGELFF. In DNA form, the CDR3 reads TGCGCCAGCAGCTCGGGACAGATGAACACCGGGGAGCTGTTTTTT.

CDR3 loop: CASSSGGPQETQYF. The CDR3 DNA is TGTGCCAGCAGTTCCGGGGGGCCTCAAGAGACCCAGTACTTC. The J gene is TRBJ2-5, the V gene TRBV28, with a tentative D call TRBD2 (7 bases). The CDR3 covers 14 residues. V was cut by 4 bases and J by 2 bases, with 11 bases left in between. The germline CDR1 and CDR2 sequences are MDHEN and SYDVKM.

CDR3 region: CASSPTPGQEYTGELFF. The DNA for the CDR3 is TGTGCCAGCTCACCGACCCCCGGACAGGAGTACACCGGGGAGCTGTTTTTT. V gene TRBV18 combines with J gene TRBJ2-2; 7 bases agree with TRBD1. J gave up 3 bases and V 3 bases, and 10 bases lay outside the gene matches. There are 17 residues in the CDR3. Looked up from germline, CDR1 is KGHSH and CDR2 is LQKENI.

The V gene is TRBV4-3, the J gene TRBJ1-1; 7 bases match TRBD1. Germline-derived CDR1 and CDR2 are LGHNA and YSLEER. V dropped 6 bases and J dropped 6; count of bases not matched to a gene: 13. The CDR3 loop spans 15 amino acids. Here the CDR3 DNA reads TGCGCCAGCAGTCCTAACCTAATACAGGGGCCTGAAGCTTTCTTT. Amino acids: CASSPNLIQGPEAFF.

CDR3 sequence reads: CASGSWGNSPLHF. The CDR3 coding sequence is TGTGCCAGTGGGAGCTGGGGAAATTCACCCCTCCACTTT. The chain employs TRBV27 and TRBJ1-6; unclear D gene. The CDR3 has 13 amino acids. V lost 9 bases and J lost 7, with 13 bases in between. Germline CDR1 reads MNHEY; CDR2 reads SMNVEV (reference sequence).

This sequence joins TRBV9 and TRBJ2-5; 7 bases are a match to TRBD1. The ends lost 4 bases at V and 5 bases at J; junction bases unmatched: 14. The CDR3 is 16 amino acids. From germline, CDR1 is SGDLS and CDR2 YYNGEE. This chain's CDR3 is CASSPRDRFIKETQYF. The CDR3 DNA is TGTGCCAGCAGCCCCCGGGACAGATTCATTAAGGAGACCCAGTACTTC.

The rearrangement joins TRBV24-1 to TRBJ1-2; no definite D call. The CDR3 spans 13 residues. Germline lookup yields CDR1 KGHDR and CDR2 SFDVKD. V lost 4 bases and J lost 4, with 9 bases in between. This CDR3 reads CATSDKTVYGYTF. The CDR3 DNA is TGTGCCACCAGTGACAAAACAGTCTATGGCTACACCTTC.

CDR3 in amino acids: CASSLLVSNQPQHF. Written as DNA, the CDR3 is TGTGCCAGCAGTTTACTTGTTAGCAATCAGCCCCAGCATTTT. This rearrangement joins TRBV28 to TRBJ1-5; D gene uncertain. The germline V and J ends were trimmed by 2 bases and 0 bases, with 5 bases remaining between them. The CDR3 loop spans 14 amino acids. The V gene's germline CDR1 is MDHEN and CDR2 SYDVKM.

The rearrangement uses TRBV30 and TRBJ1-5; D is perhaps TRBD1 (6 bases). V dropped 0 bases and J dropped 5 bases, with 14 bases sitting between them. This CDR3 comprises 15 residues. From germline, CDR1 is GTSNPN and CDR2 SVGIG (reference sequence). CDR3 sequence: CAWSVGGGHHQPQHF. The CDR3 DNA reads TGTGCCTGGAGTGTGGGGGGGGGCCACCATCAGCCCCAGCATTTT.

The V and J genes are TRBV6-2 or TRBV6-3 and TRBJ1-1; D perhaps matches TRBD1 (5 bases). The CDR3 extends over 18 amino acids. Germline CDR1 reads MNHEY; CDR2 reads SVGEGT. Trimming removed 0 bases at V and 6 bases at J, with 23 bases between. The CDR3 loop reads CASSYSKGSTQRGPEAFF. CDR3 sequence (DNA): TGTGCCAGCAGTTACTCGAAAGGTTCGACCCAGCGGGGCCCTGAAGCTTTCTTT.

The gene calls are TRBV7-9 and TRBJ2-2; no reliable D call. The V end was cut by 1 base, the J end by 1 base, with 13 bases between. The CDR3 is 17 residues long. Germline V gene lookup returns CDR1 SEHNR and CDR2 FQNEAQ (reference sequence). The CDR3 loop is CASSLDERRGNTGELFF. The CDR3, as DNA: TGTGCCAGCAGCTTAGACGAGAGGAGAGGGAACACCGGGGAGCTGTTTTTT.

This sequence joins TRBV7-9 and TRBJ2-7, with unresolved D. Between the trimmed V and J ends, which lost 3 bases and 3 bases, there was a span of 9 bases. The CDR3 has 13 residues. Germline V gene lookup returns CDR1 SEHNR and CDR2 FQNEAQ (reference sequence). CDR3 loop: CASSFTSSYEQYF. As DNA, the CDR3 is TGTGCCAGCAGCTTCACCTCCAGCTACGAGCAGTACTTC.

This clone was detected once. This chain uses TRBV7-2 with TRBJ1-3, with 8 bases that match TRBD1. V shed 5 bases, J shed 4 bases, and the junction held 7 bases outside the gene matches. Germline V gene data show CDR1 as SGHTA and CDR2 as FQGNSA. This CDR3 has 15 amino acids. The CDR3 DNA is TGTGCCAGCAGCCTAGAGGACAGGGCGGGAAACACCATATATTTT. Its protein product is CASSLEDRAGNTIYF.

This chain uses TRBV4-2 with TRBJ2-3, with no clear D. This CDR3 region has 14 residues. Germline V gene sequence: CDR1 LGHNA, CDR2 YNFKEQ. Trimming cost V 0 bases and J 4 bases, with 8 bases left between them. Here the CDR3 reads CASSQEFAADTQYF. In DNA form, the CDR3 reads TGTGCCAGCAGCCAAGAATTTGCGGCAGATACGCAGTATTTT.

This clone was counted between two and nine times. The chain carries TRBV11-2 and TRBJ1-2, with a weak D call TRBD1 (5 bases). Germline V gene lookup returns CDR1 SGHAT and CDR2 FQNNGV. The CDR3 has 19 amino acids. Trimming pared 1 base from V and 0 bases from J, leaving 21 bases between. CDR3 region: CASSLVLGQASSSNYGYTF. The CDR3 nucleotides are TGTGCCAGCAGCTTAGTTTTGGGGCAGGCCTCCTCCTCTAACTATGGCTACACCTTC.